The clone carrying this T cell receptor beta chain has only a few counts. Its antigen is currently unknown. A junction boundary mismatches the germline segment, possibly from a read error. A constant-region primer primed TCR beta cDNA synthesis from 500 to 550 ng of total RNA. Slightly modified ARM-PCR, run as three nested multiplex PCR rounds, produced the TCR beta libraries. Both of the initial two PCR rounds ran for nine to ten cycles and employed TRBV1-TRBV30 forward primers alongside a C-beta reverse primer. TCRdb redid the calling of the multiplex PCR reads with MiXCR, one entry per CDR3 protein. The table has approximately 120,000 distinct CDR3 sequences, around 64% seen once. The source of the sample is a study of tumor-infiltrating lymphocytes in primary liver carcinoma. Study in general: The patient population consisted of men and women between 30 and 69 years of age. Study-wide results and limits: Top-250-clone fractions were significantly higher in tumors than in blood (p = 0.039).

It was from about 21-30 mg of unsorted bulk tissue that RNA and DNA were co-extracted. The CDR3 has 12 residues. Germline V lookup: CDR1 SGHRS, CDR2 YFSETQ. This chain links TRBV5-1 with TRBJ2-1; unclear D gene. Sequenced: liver tumor tissue from sampling region 3. Documented subset: tumor region T3, left-lateral pole. The TCR sequence derives from a woman aged 55-69 years with primary liver carcinoma and hepatitis B virus infection. The CDR3 here is CASRVSANGQFF. The CDR3 region has the DNA TGCGCCAGCAGGGTTTCGGCCAATGGGCAGTTCTTC.